This TCR beta chain originates from a study of shared clonotypes between healthy human individuals. Study observations and caveats: It was observed that 5% to 6% of naive CD4 clonotypes were shared across a few donors.

Naive CD8 cells comprised CD45RO-negative, CCR7-positively selected cells, excluding terminally differentiated effector memory CD45RA+ cells. The CDR3 runs to 17 residues. Per germline, CDR1 MGHRA and CDR2 YSYEKL. With 0 bases removed from V and 3 bases from J, the gap between germline ends came to 17 bases. On this clone: Antigen: not known.

Some 28,000 T cell genomes (roughly 0.2 ug DNA) went into each sorted-subset replicate. Only in-frame clones appear in the TCRdb table, and some are missing; sequencing was by immunoSEQ multiplex PCR. The data show 1.5 million to 2.5 million clones, about 95% seen once. This sequence was found in a man aged 18 to 30 in good health. The specimen was naive CD8+ T cells sorted from blood. This rearrangement joins TRBV4-1 to TRBJ1-1, with D perhaps TRBD1 (5 bases). CDR3 in amino acids: CASSQEGYPGTDTEAFF. The CDR3 region has the DNA TGCGCCAGCAGCCAAGAAGGTTACCCCGGGACGGACACTGAAGCTTTCTTT.